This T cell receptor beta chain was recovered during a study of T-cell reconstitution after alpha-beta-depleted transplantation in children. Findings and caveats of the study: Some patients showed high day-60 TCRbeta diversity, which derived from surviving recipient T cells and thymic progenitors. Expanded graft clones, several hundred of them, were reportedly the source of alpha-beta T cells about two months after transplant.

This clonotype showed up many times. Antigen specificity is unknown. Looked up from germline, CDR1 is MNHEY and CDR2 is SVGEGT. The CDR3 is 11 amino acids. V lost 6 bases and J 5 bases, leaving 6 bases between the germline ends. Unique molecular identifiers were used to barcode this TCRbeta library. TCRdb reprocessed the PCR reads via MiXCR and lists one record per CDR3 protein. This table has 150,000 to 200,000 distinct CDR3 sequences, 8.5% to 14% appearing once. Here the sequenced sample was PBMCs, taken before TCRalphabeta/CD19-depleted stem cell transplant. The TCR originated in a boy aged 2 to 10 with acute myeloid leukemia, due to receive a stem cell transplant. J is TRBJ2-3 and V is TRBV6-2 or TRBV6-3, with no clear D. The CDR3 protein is CASSNGDTQYF. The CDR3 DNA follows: TGTGCCAGCAGCAACGGAGATACGCAGTATTTT.